This T cell receptor beta chain was captured in a study of T cell responses to AZD1222 COVID-19 vaccine (dated by TCRdb to the early 2020s). Background for the entire study: AZD1222 recipients whose second dose came at about 4 weeks and those whose second dose came at about 12 weeks were combined into one group, since spike-specific TCR depth and breadth did not differ between the two schedules. A total of 233 trial participants underwent TCR sequencing, of whom some 200 had received two doses of AZD1222 and roughly 26 had received two doses of the MenACWY control vaccine. Trial participants were enrolled into age subgroups of 18-55, 56-69 and 70-plus years, which contained roughly 150, 30 and 60 TCR-sequenced participants, respectively.

Inclusive of the bounding cysteine and phenylalanine, the CDR3 is 15 residues long. Only CDR3 DNA is held: 45 bases, read in frame from base 1. The germline V gene (reference sequence) yields SGHAT for CDR1 and FQDESV for CDR2. V trim: 5 bases; J trim: 3 bases; unmatched bases: 6. Worth noting for this clone: This clone's antigen is unknown. The record has no base qualities; no much larger clone is one base away.

The time point label, read with the paper, signifies: baseline before first vaccination. Samples from vaccinated people were obtained from the UK trials COV001 and COV002, which included a single-blind randomized controlled phase 2/3 trial of AZD1222 (ChAdOx1 nCoV-19) in healthy adults. For TCRbeta chain sequencing, PBMC samples from trial participants were taken at day 0 and at day 28 after the second dose. What the research found in general, with its limitations: Spike-specific TCR breadth and depth rose significantly after two AZD1222 doses compared with day 0 and with MenACWY recipients. Participants were mostly white British and included more females than males, and it was suggested by the authors that clonal diversity may have been underestimated. Because no day 14 peak-response samples were available, repertoires were characterized only after the peak T cell response. Reportedly, close to half of the unique spike-specific TCRs recognized epitopes lying outside the regions that are mutated in the B.1.351 and B.1.1.7 variants. CD4 TCRs associated with the vaccine covered the entire spike protein, and the dominant responses were in regions 160-218 and 743-854. In the small 56-69-year group, the increase in depth fell short of significance, most likely because of low power. Conclusions about previously exposed vaccinees were limited because only a handful of AZD1222 recipients were SARS-CoV-2 seropositive at baseline.

The CDR3 regions of human TCRbeta chains were analyzed by immunosequencing. The study's own analysis went as follows. Repertoire TCRs were checked for matches against a reference library of SARS-CoV-2-specific TCRs that had been generated using the MIRA antigen-specificity platform. Breadth meant the fraction of unique TCRs that were SARS-CoV-2-associated, whereas depth meant the fraction of total T cells that were SARS-CoV-2-associated. Using the MIRA data, each spike-specific TCR was assigned both to the spike region to which the TCR was reactive and to a CD4 or CD8 class. Log10-transformed breadth and depth values were compared by one-way ANOVA with Sidak's multiple comparisons tests. TCRdb provides this immuneACCESS table in a form limited to in-frame rearrangements. Some clones are lacking; in checked studies, under half of them reflect an unresolved V gene, and why the rest are absent is not known. Clone size and V and J calls were adopted from that table, with D and trimming inferred from the DNA. This sample gives under 200,000 clones in total; 80% to 95% of them show up just once. Together, the top ten hold 1.6% of the sample.

This specimen was peripheral blood, taken on day 0 of AZD1222 vaccination. This chain joins TRBV11-1 to TRBJ2-1, with 8 junctional bases fitting TRBD2. The origin of this receptor is an adult in good health. In nucleotide form, the sequence is TGTGCCAGCAGCCTCGCGGGACTAGTCTACAATGAGCAGTTCTTC. Its protein is CASSLAGLVYNEQFF.